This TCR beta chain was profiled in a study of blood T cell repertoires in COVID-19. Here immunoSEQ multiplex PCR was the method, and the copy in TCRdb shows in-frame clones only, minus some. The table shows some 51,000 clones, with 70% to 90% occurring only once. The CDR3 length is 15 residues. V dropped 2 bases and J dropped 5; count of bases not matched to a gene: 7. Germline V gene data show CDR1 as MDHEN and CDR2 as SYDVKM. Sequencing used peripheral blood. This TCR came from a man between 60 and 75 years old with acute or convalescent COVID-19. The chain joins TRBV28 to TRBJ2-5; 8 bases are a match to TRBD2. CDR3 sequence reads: CASSLPGGPEETQYF. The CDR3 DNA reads TGTGCCAGCAGTTTACCGGGAGGGCCAGAGGAGACCCAGTACTTC.